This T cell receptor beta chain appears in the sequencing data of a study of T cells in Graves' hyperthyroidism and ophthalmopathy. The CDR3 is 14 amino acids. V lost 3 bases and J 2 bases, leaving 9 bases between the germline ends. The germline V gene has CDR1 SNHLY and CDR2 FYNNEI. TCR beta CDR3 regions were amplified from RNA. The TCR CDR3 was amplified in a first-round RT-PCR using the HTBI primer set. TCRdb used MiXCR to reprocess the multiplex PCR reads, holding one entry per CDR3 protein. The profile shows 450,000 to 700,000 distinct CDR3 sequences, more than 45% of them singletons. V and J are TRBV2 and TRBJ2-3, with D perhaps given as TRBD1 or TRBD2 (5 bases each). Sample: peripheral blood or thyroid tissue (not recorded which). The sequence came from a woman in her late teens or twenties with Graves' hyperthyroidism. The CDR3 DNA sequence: TGTGCCAGCAGTGATCCCGGGACCACAGATACGCAGTATTTT. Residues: CASSDPGTTDTQYF.